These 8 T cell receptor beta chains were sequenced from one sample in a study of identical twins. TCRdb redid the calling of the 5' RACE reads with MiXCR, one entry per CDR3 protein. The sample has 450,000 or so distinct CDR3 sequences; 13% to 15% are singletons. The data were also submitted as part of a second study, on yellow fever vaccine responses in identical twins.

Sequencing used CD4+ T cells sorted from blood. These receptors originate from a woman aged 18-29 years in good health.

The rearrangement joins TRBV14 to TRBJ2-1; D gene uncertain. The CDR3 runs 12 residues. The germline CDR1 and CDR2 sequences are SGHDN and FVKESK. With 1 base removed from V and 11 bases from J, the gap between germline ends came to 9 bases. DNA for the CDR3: TGTGCCAGCAGCCAAGTATTGAGACAGCAGTTCTTC. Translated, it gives CASSQVLRQQFF.

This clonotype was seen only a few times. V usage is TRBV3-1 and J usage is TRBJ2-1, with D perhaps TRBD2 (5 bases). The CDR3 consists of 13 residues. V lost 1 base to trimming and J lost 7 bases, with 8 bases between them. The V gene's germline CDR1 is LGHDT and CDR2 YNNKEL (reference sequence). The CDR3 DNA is TGTGCCAGCAGCCAAGGGACTGATAATGAGCAGTTCTTC. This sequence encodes CASSQGTDNEQFF.

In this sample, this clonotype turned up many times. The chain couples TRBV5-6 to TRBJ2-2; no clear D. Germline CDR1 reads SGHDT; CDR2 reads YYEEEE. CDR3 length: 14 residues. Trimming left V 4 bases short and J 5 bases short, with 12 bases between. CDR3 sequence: CASSGPLRTGELFF. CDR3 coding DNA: TGTGCCAGCAGCGGGCCGCTTAGGACCGGGGAGCTGTTTTTT.

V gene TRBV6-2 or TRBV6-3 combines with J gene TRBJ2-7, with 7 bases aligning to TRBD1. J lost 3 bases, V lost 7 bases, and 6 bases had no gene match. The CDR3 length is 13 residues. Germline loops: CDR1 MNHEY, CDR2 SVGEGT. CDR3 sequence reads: CASKDRVGYEQYF. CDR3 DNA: TGTGCCAGCAAAGACAGGGTTGGCTACGAGCAGTACTTC.

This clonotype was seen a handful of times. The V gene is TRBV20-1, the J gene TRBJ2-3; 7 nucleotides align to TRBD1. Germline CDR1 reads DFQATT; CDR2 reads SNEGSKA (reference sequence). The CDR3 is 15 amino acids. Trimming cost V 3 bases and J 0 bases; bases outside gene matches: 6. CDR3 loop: CSARPWTGSTDTQYF. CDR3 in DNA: TGCAGTGCTAGGCCCTGGACAGGAAGCACAGATACGCAGTATTTT.

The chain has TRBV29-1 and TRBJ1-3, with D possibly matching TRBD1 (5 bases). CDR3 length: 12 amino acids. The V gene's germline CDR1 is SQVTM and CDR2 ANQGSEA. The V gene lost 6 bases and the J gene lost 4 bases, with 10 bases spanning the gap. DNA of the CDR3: TGCAGCGTGGACCAGGGAGGAAACACCATATATTTT. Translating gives CSVDQGGNTIYF. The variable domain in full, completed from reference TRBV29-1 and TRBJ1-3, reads SAVISQKPSRDICQRGTSLTIQCQVDSQVTMMFWYRQQPGQSLTLIATANQGSEATYESGFVIDKFPISRPNLTFSTLTVSNMSPEDSSIYLCSVDQGGNTIYFGEGSWLTVV.

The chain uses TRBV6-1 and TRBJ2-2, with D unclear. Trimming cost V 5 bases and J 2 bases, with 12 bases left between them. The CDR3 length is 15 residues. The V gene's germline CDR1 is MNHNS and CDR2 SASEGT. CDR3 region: CASSRWQDNTGELFF. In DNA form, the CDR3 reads TGTGCCAGCAGTCGCTGGCAGGATAACACCGGGGAGCTGTTTTTT.

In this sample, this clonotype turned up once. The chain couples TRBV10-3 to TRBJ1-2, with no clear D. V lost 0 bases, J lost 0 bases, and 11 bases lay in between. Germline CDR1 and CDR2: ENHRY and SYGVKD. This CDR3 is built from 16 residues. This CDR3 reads CAISESIRVSNYGYTF. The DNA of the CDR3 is TGTGCCATCAGTGAGTCGATTAGGGTTTCTAACTATGGCTACACCTTC.